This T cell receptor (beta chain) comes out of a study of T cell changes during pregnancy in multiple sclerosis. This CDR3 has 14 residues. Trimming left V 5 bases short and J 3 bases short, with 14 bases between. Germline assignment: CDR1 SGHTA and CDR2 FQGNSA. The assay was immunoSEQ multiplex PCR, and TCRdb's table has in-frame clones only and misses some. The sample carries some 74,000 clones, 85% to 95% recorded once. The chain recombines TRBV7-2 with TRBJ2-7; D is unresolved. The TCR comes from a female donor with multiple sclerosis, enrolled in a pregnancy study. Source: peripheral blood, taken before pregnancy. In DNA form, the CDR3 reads TGTGCCAGCAGCCCCCGTTCGCGTCGCTACGAGCAGTACTTC. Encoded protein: CASSPRSRRYEQYF.